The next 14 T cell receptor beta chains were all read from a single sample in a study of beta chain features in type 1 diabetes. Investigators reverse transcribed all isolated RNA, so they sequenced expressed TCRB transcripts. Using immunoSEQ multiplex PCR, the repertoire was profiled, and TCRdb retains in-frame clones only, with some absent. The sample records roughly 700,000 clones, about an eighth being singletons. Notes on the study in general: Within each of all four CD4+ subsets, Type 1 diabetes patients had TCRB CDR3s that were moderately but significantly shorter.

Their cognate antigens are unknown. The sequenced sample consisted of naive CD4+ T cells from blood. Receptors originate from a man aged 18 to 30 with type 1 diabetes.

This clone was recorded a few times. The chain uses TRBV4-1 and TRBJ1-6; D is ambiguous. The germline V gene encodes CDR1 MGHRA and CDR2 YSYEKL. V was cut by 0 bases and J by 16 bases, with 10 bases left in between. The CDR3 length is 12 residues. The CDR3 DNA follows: TGCGCCAGCAGCCAAGAAGGCGAGGGACTCCACTTT. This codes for CASSQEGEGLHF.

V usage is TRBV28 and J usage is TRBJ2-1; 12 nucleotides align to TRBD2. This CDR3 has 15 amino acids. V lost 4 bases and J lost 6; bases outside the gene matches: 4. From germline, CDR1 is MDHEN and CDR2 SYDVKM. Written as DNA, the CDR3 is TGTGCCAGCAGTTCGACTAGCGGGGGATCCAATGAGCAGTTCTTC. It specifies CASSSTSGGSNEQFF.

In DNA, the CDR3 is TGTGCCTGGAGTCCGACTAGCGAATACAATGAGCAGTTCTTC. It codes for CAWSPTSEYNEQFF. The chain joins TRBV30 to TRBJ2-1; TRBD2 matches 8 bases. Germline CDR1 and CDR2: GTSNPN and SVGIG (reference sequence). This CDR3 region has 14 residues. Losses at the gene ends were 2 bases for V and 4 bases for J; bases not matched to a gene: 4.

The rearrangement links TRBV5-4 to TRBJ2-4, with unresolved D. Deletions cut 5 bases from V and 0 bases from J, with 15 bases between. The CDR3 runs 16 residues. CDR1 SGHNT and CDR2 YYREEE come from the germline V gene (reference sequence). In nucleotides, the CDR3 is TGTGCCAGCAGTGACCCAAGGCCACTAGCCAAAAACATTCAGTACTTC. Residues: CASSDPRPLAKNIQYF.

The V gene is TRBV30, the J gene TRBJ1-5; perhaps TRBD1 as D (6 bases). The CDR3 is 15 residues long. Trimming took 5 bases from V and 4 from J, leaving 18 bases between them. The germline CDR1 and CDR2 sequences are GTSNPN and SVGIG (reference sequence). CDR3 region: CAWGLQGMGNQPQHF. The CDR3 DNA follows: TGTGCCTGGGGTCTACAGGGTATGGGTAATCAGCCCCAGCATTTT.

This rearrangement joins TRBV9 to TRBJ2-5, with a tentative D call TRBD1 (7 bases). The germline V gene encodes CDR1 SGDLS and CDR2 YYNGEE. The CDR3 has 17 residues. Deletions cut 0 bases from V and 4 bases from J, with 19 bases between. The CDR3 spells CASSVGLRDRRGETQYF. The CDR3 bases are TGTGCCAGCAGCGTAGGGTTGCGGGACAGACGAGGAGAGACCCAGTACTTC. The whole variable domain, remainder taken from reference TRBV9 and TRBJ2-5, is DSGVTQTPKHLITATGQRVTLRCSPRSGDLSVYWYQQSLDQGLQFLIQYYNGEERAKGNILERFSAQQFPDLHSELNLSSLELGDSALYFCASSVGLRDRRGETQYFGPGTRLLVL.

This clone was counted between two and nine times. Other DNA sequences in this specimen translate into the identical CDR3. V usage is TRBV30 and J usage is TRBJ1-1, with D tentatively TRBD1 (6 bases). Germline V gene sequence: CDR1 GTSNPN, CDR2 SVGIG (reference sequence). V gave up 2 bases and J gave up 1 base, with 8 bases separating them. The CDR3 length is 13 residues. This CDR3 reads CAWSTGANTEAFF. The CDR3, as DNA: TGTGCCTGGAGTACGGGGGCGAACACTGAAGCTTTCTTT.

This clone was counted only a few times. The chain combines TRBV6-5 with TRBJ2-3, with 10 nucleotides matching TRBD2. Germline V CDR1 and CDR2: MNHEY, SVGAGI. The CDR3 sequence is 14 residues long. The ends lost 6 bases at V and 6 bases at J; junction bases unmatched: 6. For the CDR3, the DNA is TGTGCCAGCAGCCAACTAGCGGGGTCCGATACGCAGTATTTT. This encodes CASSQLAGSDTQYF.

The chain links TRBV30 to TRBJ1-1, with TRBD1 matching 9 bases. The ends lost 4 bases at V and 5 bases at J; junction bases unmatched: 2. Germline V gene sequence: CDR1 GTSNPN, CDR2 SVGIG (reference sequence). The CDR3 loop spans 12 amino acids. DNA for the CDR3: TGTGCCTGGAACAGGGGGCATACTGAAGCTTTCTTT. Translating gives CAWNRGHTEAFF.

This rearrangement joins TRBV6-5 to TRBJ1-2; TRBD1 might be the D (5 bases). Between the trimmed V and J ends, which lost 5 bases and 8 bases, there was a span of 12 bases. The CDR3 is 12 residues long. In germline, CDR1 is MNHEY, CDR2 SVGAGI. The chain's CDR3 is CASSTSGSGYTF. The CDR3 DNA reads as TGTGCCAGCAGTACATCAGGGTCAGGCTACACCTTC.

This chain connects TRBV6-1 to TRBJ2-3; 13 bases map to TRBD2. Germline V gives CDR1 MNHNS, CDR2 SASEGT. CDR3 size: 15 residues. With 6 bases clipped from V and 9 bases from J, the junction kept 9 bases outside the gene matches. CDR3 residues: CASSAGTSGEGTQYF. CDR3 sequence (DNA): TGTGCCAGCAGCGCCGGGACTAGCGGGGAGGGGACGCAGTATTTT.

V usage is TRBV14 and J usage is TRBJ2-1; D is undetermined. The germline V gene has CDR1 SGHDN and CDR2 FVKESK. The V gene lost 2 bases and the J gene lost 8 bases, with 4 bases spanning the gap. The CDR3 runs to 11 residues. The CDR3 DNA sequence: TGTGCCAGCAGCCAATGGGATGAGCAGTTCTTC. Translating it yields CASSQWDEQFF.

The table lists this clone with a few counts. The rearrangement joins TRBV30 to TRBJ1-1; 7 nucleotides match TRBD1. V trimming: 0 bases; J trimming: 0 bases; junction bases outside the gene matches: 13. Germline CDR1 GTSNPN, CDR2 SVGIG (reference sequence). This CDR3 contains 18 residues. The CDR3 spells CAWSVRQGGIFMNTEAFF. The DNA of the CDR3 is TGTGCCTGGAGTGTACGACAGGGCGGGATATTCATGAACACTGAAGCTTTCTTT.

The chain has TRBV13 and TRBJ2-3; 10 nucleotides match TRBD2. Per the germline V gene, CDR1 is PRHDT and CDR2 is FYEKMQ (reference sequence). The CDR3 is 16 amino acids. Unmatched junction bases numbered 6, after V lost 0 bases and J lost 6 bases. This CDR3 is CASSLGLLAGGDTQYF. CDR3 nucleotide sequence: TGTGCCAGCAGCTTAGGCCTTTTAGCGGGGGGCGATACGCAGTATTTT.